This T cell receptor (beta chain) was captured by sequencing in a study of T cell responses to AZD1222 COVID-19 vaccine (dated by TCRdb to the early 2020s). For context, the study as a whole: AZD1222 recipients with second doses at about 4 weeks or about 12 weeks were pooled, because spike-specific TCR depth and breadth did not differ between schedules. TCR sequencing was performed for about 240 trial participants, of whom roughly 200 were given two doses of AZD1222 and around 25 were given two doses of MenACWY control vaccine. Trial participants were enrolled by age into 18-55, 56-69 and 70-plus year subgroups, with around 150, 28 and 57 TCR-sequenced participants respectively.

According to the study, the label for this sample's time point signals: baseline before first vaccination. Samples from vaccinated people were obtained from the UK trials COV001 and COV002, which included a single-blind randomized controlled phase 2/3 trial of AZD1222 (ChAdOx1 nCoV-19) in healthy adults. For TCRbeta chain sequencing, PBMC samples were collected from trial participants at day 0 and at day 28 after the second dose. Here is what the overall study found, with its caveats: Epitopes outside the regions mutated in the B.1.351 and B.1.1.7 variants were reportedly recognized by nearly half of the unique spike-specific TCRs. The whole spike protein was spanned by vaccine-associated CD4 TCRs, and dominant responses were seen in regions 160-218 and 743-854. Participants were mostly white British, with more females than males. The authors suggested clonal diversity may have been underestimated. No day 14 peak-response samples were available, so repertoires were characterized only after the peak T cell response. The 56-69-year group was small, and its depth increase did not reach significance, likely because of low power. Spike-specific TCR breadth and depth rose significantly after two AZD1222 doses compared with day 0 and with MenACWY recipients. Conclusions about previously exposed vaccinees were limited because only 6 or 7 AZD1222 recipients were SARS-CoV-2 seropositive at baseline.

A word on this clone: What this receptor recognizes is not known. The record has no base qualities; no much larger clone is one base away.

The CDR3 regions of human TCRbeta chains were analyzed by immunosequencing. Under the source paper's analysis protocol: TCRs in the repertoires were compared against a reference library of SARS-CoV-2-specific TCRs that had been generated with the MIRA antigen-specificity platform. Breadth was defined as the fraction of unique TCRs that were SARS-CoV-2-associated. Depth was defined as the fraction of total T cells that were SARS-CoV-2-associated. Each spike-specific TCR was assigned to its reactive spike region and to a CD4 or CD8 class using the MIRA data. Log10-transformed breadth and depth values were compared by one-way ANOVA with Sidak's multiple comparisons tests. TCRdb re-hosts the immuneACCESS table, in-frame sequences only. Its copies lack some clones; in the studies checked, an unresolved V gene accounts for under half of them, and the cause for the rest is not known. V, J and clone size are taken as reported in that table, and D and trimming were inferred from the DNA itself. A total of some 170,000 clones appear in this sample, approximately 88% of them only once. The ten largest clones capture approximately 1.8% of the sample.

Trimming takes 2 bases from V and 2 bases from J, and the germline ends sit 16 bases apart. CDR1 and CDR2 are read off the germline V gene as SGHRS and YFSETQ. Taken from cysteine to phenylalanine, the CDR3 has 17 residues. Here the CDR3 DNA is all that survives: 51 bases in frame from base 1. The receptor was derived from an adult in good health. Recombination connected TRBV5-1 to TRBJ1-4, with no confidently assigned D gene. This sample comprised peripheral blood, obtained on day 0 of AZD1222 vaccination. This receptor carries the CDR3 CASSFGAGTATNEKLFF. The DNA sequence is TGCGCCAGCAGCTTTGGTGCAGGTACCGCTACTAATGAAAAACTGTTTTTT.